What follows are 20 T cell receptor beta chains derived from one specimen sequenced in a study of response to subunit inactivated influenza vaccine. In TCRdb, the RT-PCR reads were re-called with MiXCR into one record per CDR3 protein. The sample carries 800,000 or so distinct CDR3 sequences, 21% recorded once. The source was PBMCs from blood, collected roughly 5 days after vaccination. The receptors derive from a man aged 50 to 59 who received an inactivated influenza vaccine.

V usage is TRBV27 and J usage is TRBJ1-2, with D possibly being TRBD1 (5 bases). Germline CDR1 MNHEY, CDR2 SMNVEV (reference sequence). CDR3 size: 12 residues. The ends were cut back, 7 bases at V and 6 bases at J, with 12 bases in the middle. CDR3 sequence: CASTSQGHGYTF. The CDR3 region has the DNA TGTGCCAGCACAAGCCAGGGACATGGCTACACCTTC.

This chain connects TRBV20-1 to TRBJ2-1, with TRBD1 as a possible D gene (6 bases). The CDR3 is 13 residues long. CDR1 and CDR2 (germline): DFQATT, SNEGSKA (reference sequence). V gave up 6 bases and J gave up 7 bases, with 16 bases separating them. The CDR3 coding sequence is TGCAGTGCCCGAGAAGGGGGAAAGAATGAGCAGTTCTTC. It codes for CSAREGGKNEQFF.

The chain links TRBV12-3 or TRBV12-4 to TRBJ2-3; 7 bases align to TRBD2. This CDR3 comprises 12 residues. V gave up 5 bases and J gave up 15 bases; unmatched junction bases: 11. The CDR3 protein is CASSDVGSGEYF. For the CDR3, the DNA is TGTGCCAGCAGTGACGTCGGGAGCGGGGAATATTTT.

This clonotype was seen a handful of times. This rearrangement joins TRBV12-3 or TRBV12-4 to TRBJ1-3, with D maybe TRBD1 (5 bases). CDR3 length: 13 amino acids. V was cut by 4 bases and J by 8 bases, with 12 bases left in between. In DNA form, the CDR3 reads TGTGCCAGCAGTTCCACAGGTCCGGACACCATATATTTT. This gives the protein CASSSTGPDTIYF.

The rearrangement links TRBV7-3 to TRBJ1-1; D is uncertain. The V gene lost 5 bases and the J gene lost 11 bases, with 18 bases spanning the gap. Germline loops: CDR1 SGHTA, CDR2 FQGTGA. The length of the CDR3 is 13 residues. CDR3 in amino acids: CASSPSHGGGAFF. For the CDR3, the DNA is TGTGCCAGCAGCCCCTCACATGGAGGCGGGGCTTTCTTT.

This clonotype was recorded only once. The chain has TRBV29-1 and TRBJ2-1; 7 bases line up with TRBD2. V was clipped by 8 bases and J by 0 bases; unmatched bases: 7. The CDR3 covers 14 residues. The germline gives CDR1 SQVTM, CDR2 ANQGSEA. CDR3 amino acids: CSTTGLGSYNEQFF. The CDR3 region has the DNA TGCAGCACGACTGGACTAGGCTCCTACAATGAGCAGTTCTTC.

This clonotype was detected many times. The rearrangement links TRBV5-1 to TRBJ1-2; no clear D. CDR1 is SGHRS and CDR2 is YFSETQ in the germline V gene. This CDR3 has 13 amino acids. Trimming stripped 0 bases from V and 6 bases from J, with 9 bases between. The CDR3 region is CASSLDRVHGYTF. In nucleotides, the CDR3 is TGCGCCAGCAGCTTGGACAGAGTGCATGGCTACACCTTC.

The chain uses TRBV12-3 or TRBV12-4 and TRBJ1-3; 9 positions match TRBD1. The V gene end was trimmed by 5 bases and the J gene end by 6 bases; junction bases not matched to a gene: 8. The CDR3 runs to 15 residues. In DNA, the CDR3 is TGTGCCAGCAGTCTACTTGGGACAGGGATAAACACCATATATTTT. Translated, it gives CASSLLGTGINTIYF.

In nucleotides, the CDR3 is TGTGCCAGCAGCCAAGTGACAGGAAATCCAAGTGGCTACACCTTC. Residues: CASSQVTGNPSGYTF. V usage is TRBV16 and J usage is TRBJ1-2; weak D call: TRBD1 (6 bases). Trimming removed 2 bases at V and 7 bases at J, with 17 bases between. The CDR3 consists of 15 residues. Germline values: CDR1 KGHSY, CDR2 FQNENV.

The chain recombines TRBV20-1 with TRBJ1-2, with D possibly matching TRBD1 (6 bases). V was pared by 5 bases and J by 3 bases, with 16 bases between. Per the germline V gene, CDR1 is DFQATT and CDR2 is SNEGSKA (reference sequence). The CDR3 has 14 residues. The DNA of the CDR3 is TGCAGTGCTTCTGAGACAGGCCGGGACTATGGCTACACCTTC. This encodes CSASETGRDYGYTF.

This clonotype was counted between two and nine times. The chain employs TRBV7-2 and TRBJ2-2; D is ambiguous. Trimming took 1 base from V and 6 from J, leaving 12 bases between them. There are 15 residues in the CDR3. Germline CDR1 reads SGHTA; CDR2 reads FQGNSA. DNA for the CDR3: TGTGCCAGCAGCTTAGGCGGACCCTCTTCCGGGGAGCTGTTTTTT. It encodes CASSLGGPSSGELFF.

This clonotype was detected only a few times. The rearrangement joins TRBV20-1 to TRBJ2-7, with D unresolved. This CDR3 contains 13 residues. V was pared by 6 bases and J by 4 bases, with 16 bases between. From germline, CDR1 is DFQATT and CDR2 SNEGSKA (reference sequence). This CDR3 reads CSAGLESGYEQYF. CDR3 coding DNA: TGCAGTGCCGGCCTTGAATCCGGGTACGAGCAGTACTTC.

V and J are TRBV27 and TRBJ2-1; 7 nucleotides align to TRBD2. Germline V gives CDR1 MNHEY, CDR2 SMNVEV (reference sequence). The V gene end was trimmed by 6 bases and the J gene end by 2 bases; junction bases not matched to a gene: 7. This CDR3 contains 15 residues. The CDR3 loop reads CASRGGTITYNEQFF. In nucleotides, the CDR3 is TGTGCCAGCAGGGGGGGGACTATAACCTACAATGAGCAGTTCTTC.

The rearrangement uses TRBV29-1 and TRBJ2-1; D not resolved. The germline gives CDR1 SQVTM, CDR2 ANQGSEA. With 4 bases removed from V and 3 bases from J, the gap between germline ends came to 19 bases. This CDR3 is 16 amino acids long. CDR3 coding DNA: TGCAGCGTTGTCCCCCCTACTATGATGGGCTACAATGAGCAGTTCTTC. The encoded protein is CSVVPPTMMGYNEQFF.

This clonotype was detected a few times. The CDR3 loop is CATKRALASQETQYF. The CDR3 nucleotides read TGTGCCACCAAACGCGCACTTGCGAGCCAAGAGACCCAGTACTTC. The chain carries TRBV6-1 and TRBJ2-5; unclear D gene. The germline V gene has CDR1 MNHNS and CDR2 SASEGT. Trimming removed 10 bases from V and 1 base from J, with 19 bases in between. The CDR3 runs to 15 residues.

The chain couples TRBV19 to TRBJ2-7, with D tentatively TRBD1 or TRBD2 (6 bases each). CDR1 is LNHDA, CDR2 SQIVND, per germline (reference sequence). V was cut by 3 bases and J by 0 bases, with 12 bases left in between. CDR3 length equals 15 residues. The CDR3: CASSMGGRSSYEQYF. CDR3 coding DNA: TGTGCCAGTAGTATGGGGGGCCGGAGCTCCTACGAGCAGTACTTC.

This clonotype appeared a single time. The chain recombines TRBV6-2 or TRBV6-3 with TRBJ2-1; 10 nucleotides line up with TRBD2. V lost 6 bases to trimming and J lost 4 bases; unmatched junction nucleotides: 9. There are 16 residues in the CDR3. Germline V gene sequence: CDR1 MNHEY, CDR2 SVGEGT. CDR3 residues: CASRPASGGIYNEQFF. DNA for the CDR3: TGTGCCAGCAGACCAGCTAGCGGGGGAATATACAATGAGCAGTTCTTC.

The rearrangement uses TRBV7-9 and TRBJ2-1, with a weak D call TRBD2 (7 bases). CDR1 is SEHNR and CDR2 is FQNEAQ in the germline V gene (reference sequence). This CDR3 spans 16 amino acids. The V end lost 5 bases, the J end lost 6 bases, and 20 bases lay between the germline ends. In DNA, the CDR3 is TGTGCCAGCAGCCGGCCCCTGGAGGGAGGGGGCAATGAGCAGTTCTTC. Amino acids: CASSRPLEGGGNEQFF.

This clonotype was picked up a small number of times. This rearrangement joins TRBV12-3 or TRBV12-4 to TRBJ2-3; 8 bases map to TRBD2. The ends lost 6 bases at V and 3 bases at J; junction bases unmatched: 11. The CDR3 length is 16 residues. The CDR3 DNA is TGTGCCAGCAGAGTTGGTGGAGGCGGGAGGACAGATACGCAGTATTTT. Its protein is CASRVGGGGRTDTQYF.

This clonotype was picked up many times. The chain links TRBV7-6 to TRBJ2-2; 7 positions agree with TRBD1. In germline, CDR1 is SGHVS, CDR2 FNYEAQ. The trim removed 0 bases at V and 5 bases at J, leaving 3 bases unmatched. CDR3 size: 15 residues. CDR3 region: CASSLAAGGTGELFF. The CDR3 coding sequence is TGTGCCAGCAGCTTAGCGGCAGGGGGTACCGGGGAGCTGTTTTTT. Based on the CDR3 plus reference TRBV7-6 and TRBJ2-2, the full variable domain is GAGVSQSPRYKVTKRGQDVALRCDPISGHVSLYWYRQALGQGPEFLTYFNYEAQQDKSGLPNDRFSAERPEGSISTLTIQRTEQRDSAMYRCASSLAAGGTGELFFGEGSRLTVL.